These 2 T cell receptor beta chains came from one sample sequenced in a study of T cell responses to AZD1222 COVID-19 vaccine. Sequencing was performed with immunoSEQ multiplex PCR; in TCRdb, only in-frame clones are kept and a portion is missing. Among more than 100,000 clones, roughly 90% were seen once, and the ten largest hold approximately 10%. Sequencing used peripheral blood, obtained on day 0 of AZD1222 vaccination. These receptors all stem from an adult in good health.

This clone was recorded once. The chain employs TRBV19 and TRBJ1-5; 9 bases are shared with TRBD1. The CDR3 runs 17 residues. Germline V lookup: CDR1 LNHDA, CDR2 SQIVND (reference sequence). Germline trimming cut 3 bases from V and 6 bases from J; bases unmatched to any gene: 12. Written as DNA, the CDR3 is TGTGCCAGTAGTATGGCCAACAGGGGGCTTAGCGGTCAGCCCCAGCATTTT. It codes for CASSMANRGLSGQPQHF.

This clone showed up just once. V is TRBV15 and J is TRBJ1-2, with 7 positions matching TRBD1. Looked up from germline, CDR1 is LNHNV and CDR2 is YYDKDF (reference sequence). Unmatched junction bases numbered 9, after V lost 7 bases and J lost 4 bases. The CDR3 is 14 residues long. The CDR3 is CATNPLQGSYGYTF. The CDR3 DNA reads TGTGCCACCAACCCGTTACAGGGGAGCTATGGCTACACCTTC. Full variable domain (remainder filled in from reference TRBV15 and TRBJ1-2): DAMVIQNPRYQVTQFGKPVTLSCSQTLNHNVMYWYQQKSSQAPKLLFHYYDKDFNNEADTPDNFQSRRPNTSFCFLDIRSPGLGDTAMYLCATNPLQGSYGYTFGSGTRLTVV.